A selection of T cell receptor beta chains follows, all from one sample in a study of T cell responses to AZD1222 COVID-19 vaccine. The assay was immunoSEQ multiplex PCR, and TCRdb's table has in-frame clones only and misses some. The sample consists of roughly 130,000 clones, 80% to 90% of them appearing once. The sample consisted of peripheral blood, taken on day 0 of AZD1222 vaccination. Every receptor here comes from an adult in good health. Both conserved end residues are trimmed from each CDR3. Expanded clones are given a class, and other clones once, few, many or no size at all.

clone_size j_call v_call cdr3_aa
once TRBJ2-1 TRBV9 ASSVYHSAVNPNEQF
NA TRBJ2-3 TRBV29-1 SAQDRGGRTDTQY
NA TRBJ1-4 TRBV11-2 ASSRRGATNEKLF
NA TRBJ1-1 TRBV28 ASSLWSPGMNTEAF
once TRBJ1-1 TRBV29-1 SGGDTEAF
NA TRBJ2-7 TRBV9 ASSPRGFADEQY
NA TRBJ1-2 TRBV4-2 ASSQYKTGTPRGPNYGYT
NA TRBJ2-3 TRBV29-1 SVAGLRGTDTQY
NA TRBJ1-6 TRBV5-6 ASSLGQLYNSPLH
NA TRBJ2-1 TRBV11-3 ASSLSPAGGGEQF
NA TRBJ2-7 TRBV27 ASSLQRNYEQY
NA TRBJ1-1 TRBV5-4 ASSLTFHTEAF
NA TRBJ2-5 TRBV6-4 ASDRIDATQY
NA TRBJ2-7 TRBV5-5 ASSLLGLVPNEQY
NA TRBJ2-1 TRBV29-1 SARPQGSGSGNEQF
NA TRBJ1-2 TRBV6-2/TRBV6-3 ASSGEQGYGYT
NA TRBJ2-7 TRBV7-3 ASSPYKGHEQY
NA TRBJ1-1 TRBV29-1 SVGTAEAF
NA TRBJ2-1 TRBV11-3 ASSLNLGLAEYNEQF
few TRBJ1-2 TRBV18 ASSPGTEYGYT
NA TRBJ2-2 TRBV7-3 ASSLEGTGELF
NA TRBJ2-2 TRBV28 ASSPSDDTGELF
NA TRBJ2-7 TRBV27 ASSLGQPLYEQY
NA TRBJ2-3 TRBV5-1 ASSLGQSTDTQY
NA TRBJ2-1 TRBV28 AANYRTSSGSFYNEQF
NA TRBJ1-5 TRBV7-9 ASSRGGSNQPQH
once TRBJ1-2 TRBV5-6 ASSSPQGAHGYT
NA TRBJ1-5 TRBV6-4 ASSETGGNQPQH
once TRBJ1-4 TRBV2 ASIIYREGHEKLF
NA TRBJ2-2 TRBV10-1 ASSESRDRVSGELF
NA TRBJ2-1 TRBV9 ASRAPPTSGRAQFYNEQF
NA TRBJ2-7 TRBV12-3/TRBV12-4 ASKSGPTYEQY
NA TRBJ2-1 TRBV9 ASGSGTEGSSYNEQF
NA TRBJ1-3 TRBV30 AWSVTGNTIY
once TRBJ1-5 TRBV18 ASSPGRFNQPQH
NA TRBJ1-5 TRBV11-2 ASSLNTNNQPQH
once TRBJ1-2 TRBV19 ASQEEYGYT